The 32 T cell receptor beta chains given below trace back to one sample, sequenced in a study of cytomegalovirus exposure and HLA in healthy donors. Sequenced by immunoSEQ multiplex PCR; TCRdb stores in-frame clones only, minus some. The sample holds some 290,000 clones; around 90% are singletons and the top ten take approximately 0.95%. Sequenced: PBMCs. The receptors derive from a man younger than 40 in good health and CMV-seronegative.

V usage is TRBV6-1 and J usage is TRBJ2-5, with TRBD2 matching over 12 bases. The germline CDR1 and CDR2 sequences are MNHNS and SASEGT. V shed 8 bases and J 3 bases; nucleotides not matched to a gene: 4. The CDR3 is 14 amino acids. The CDR3 DNA sequence: TGTGCCAGCCGACTAGCGGGGGAGGAAGAGACCCAGTACTTC. This translates into CASRLAGEEETQYF.

This rearrangement joins TRBV7-9 to TRBJ1-5; 7 nucleotides match TRBD1. Germline V gene sequence: CDR1 SEHNR, CDR2 FQNEAQ (reference sequence). Losses at the gene ends were 2 bases for V and 4 bases for J; bases not matched to a gene: 5. The CDR3 is 15 amino acids. CDR3: CASSLSGQVNQPQHF. The CDR3 DNA reads TGTGCCAGCAGCTTAAGTGGACAGGTAAATCAGCCCCAGCATTTT.

The V and J genes are TRBV9 and TRBJ1-5, with a possible D match to TRBD1 (5 bases). Trimming stripped 0 bases from V and 4 bases from J, with 8 bases between. Germline V CDR1 and CDR2: SGDLS, YYNGEE. The CDR3 contains 14 residues. The CDR3 coding sequence is TGTGCCAGCAGCGTAGGCGACAGTAATCAGCCCCAGCATTTT. This encodes CASSVGDSNQPQHF.

Here the CDR3 reads CASSFAGVNEQFF. CDR3 sequence (DNA): TGTGCCAGCAGCTTCGCGGGGGTCAATGAGCAGTTCTTC. This sequence joins TRBV11-2 and TRBJ2-1, with 7 bases fitting TRBD2. V lost 3 bases and J lost 6; bases outside the gene matches: 2. Looked up from germline, CDR1 is SGHAT and CDR2 is FQNNGV. The CDR3 is 13 residues long. Full variable domain (rest looked up from reference TRBV11-2 and TRBJ2-1): EAGVAQSPRYKIIEKRQSVAFWCNPISGHATLYWYQQILGQGPKLLIQFQNNGVVDDSQLPKDRFSAERLKGVDSTLKIQPAKLEDSAVYLCASSFAGVNEQFFGPGTRLTVL.

The rearrangement uses TRBV6-5 and TRBJ1-5; 8 bases align to TRBD1. The CDR3 runs to 13 residues. Losses at the gene ends were 9 bases for V and 4 bases for J; bases not matched to a gene: 5. Germline assignment: CDR1 MNHEY and CDR2 SVGAGI. The CDR3 DNA reads as TGTGCCAGTTGGCAGGGGGCGAATCAGCCCCAGCATTTT. It specifies CASWQGANQPQHF.

The rearrangement joins TRBV6-5 to TRBJ2-2; D is perhaps TRBD1 (5 bases). Trimming removed 5 bases from V and 2 bases from J, with 9 bases in between. CDR1 is MNHEY and CDR2 is SVGAGI in the germline V gene. The length of the CDR3 is 14 residues. CDR3 nucleotide sequence: TGTGCCAGCAGTGCCCAGGGTAACACCGGGGAGCTGTTTTTT. Encoded protein: CASSAQGNTGELFF.

The V gene is TRBV7-8, the J gene TRBJ2-1; 13 bases agree with TRBD2. The length of the CDR3 is 16 residues. Per germline, CDR1 SGHVS and CDR2 FQNEAQ. Trimming took 1 base from V and 5 from J; bases not matched to a gene: 2. This CDR3 reads CASSLGLAGGDNEQFF. The CDR3 bases are TGTGCCAGCAGCTTAGGACTAGCGGGGGGAGACAATGAGCAGTTCTTC.

Concerning this clone: It may be a read error: a sequence one base away is much more abundant. The CDR3 DNA is TGTGCCAGCAGTGATAGGGGCACCGGGGAGCTGTTTTTT. Residues: CASSDRGTGELFF. The rearrangement uses TRBV6-1 and TRBJ2-2; the D gene is possibly TRBD1 (5 bases). This CDR3 region has 13 residues. Germline V lookup: CDR1 MNHNS, CDR2 SASEGT. V lost 3 bases and J 4 bases, leaving 6 bases between the germline ends.

The chain recombines TRBV12-5 with TRBJ2-2, with TRBD1 matching 7 bases. The germline V gene encodes CDR1 LGHNT and CDR2 FRNRAP. The CDR3 runs to 15 residues. J lost 7 bases, V lost 4 bases, and 9 bases had no gene match. The CDR3, as DNA: TGTGCTAGTGGTTCCTCTCGACCAGGGGGCGGGGAGCTGTTTTTT. Encoded protein: CASGSSRPGGGELFF.

The rearrangement links TRBV7-2 to TRBJ2-3, with 8 positions matching TRBD2. There are 16 residues in the CDR3. V gave up 3 bases and J gave up 3 bases; unmatched junction bases: 8. Germline CDR1 and CDR2: SGHTA and FQGNSA. The CDR3 nucleotides read TGTGCCAGCAGCTTTGCGGGGGGCGAAGGAACAGATACGCAGTATTTT. Protein product: CASSFAGGEGTDTQYF.

The genes are TRBV9 and TRBJ1-1, with D unresolved. Per germline, CDR1 SGDLS and CDR2 YYNGEE. V lost 4 bases, J lost 5 bases, and 15 bases lay in between. This CDR3 region has 14 residues. CDR3 region: CASSPAGFSTEAFF. The CDR3 nucleotides read TGTGCCAGCAGCCCCGCGGGATTTTCAACTGAAGCTTTCTTT.

The V and J genes are TRBV7-9 and TRBJ1-1; perhaps TRBD1 as D (6 bases). V was clipped by 7 bases and J by 1 base, with 16 bases between them. The CDR3 contains 15 residues. Germline loops: CDR1 SEHNR, CDR2 FQNEAQ (reference sequence). The CDR3 loop reads CASTLTGIGNTEAFF. Written as DNA, the CDR3 is TGTGCCAGCACTTTAACAGGGATAGGGAACACTGAAGCTTTCTTT.

The rearrangement joins TRBV6-5 to TRBJ2-5, with D maybe TRBD2 (6 bases). The germline gives CDR1 MNHEY, CDR2 SVGAGI. The CDR3 covers 12 residues. V shed 8 bases and J shed 1 base, with 8 bases lying between them. The CDR3 nucleotides read TGTGCCAGCCGGGACTTCCAAGAGACCCAGTACTTC. Protein sequence: CASRDFQETQYF.

The rearrangement joins TRBV10-3 to TRBJ1-6, with 9 nucleotides matching TRBD1. Trimming at V came to 3 bases and at J to 4 bases, leaving 7 bases not matched to a gene. Germline assignment: CDR1 ENHRY and CDR2 SYGVKD. The CDR3 runs to 17 residues. In DNA, the CDR3 is TGTGCCATCAGTGACCTAACAGGGGGCGCGTATAATTCACCCCTCCACTTT. Residues: CAISDLTGGAYNSPLHF.

This chain joins TRBV27 and TRBJ2-2; D gene uncertain. Trimming removed 2 bases at V and 6 bases at J, with 4 bases between. CDR3 length: 12 residues. Germline CDR1 reads MNHEY; CDR2 reads SMNVEV (reference sequence). CDR3 DNA sequence: TGTGCCAGCAGTTTAAGCTCCGGGGAGCTGTTTTTT. This encodes CASSLSSGELFF.

This clone was seen only once. This chain uses TRBV7-9 with TRBJ2-5; no clear D. From germline, CDR1 is SEHNR and CDR2 FQNEAQ (reference sequence). V lost 5 bases to trimming and J lost 2 bases, with 9 bases between them. The CDR3 loop spans 13 amino acids. CDR3 residues: CASSPRPQETQYF. DNA for the CDR3: TGTGCCAGCAGCCCTAGGCCGCAAGAGACCCAGTACTTC.

The rearrangement links TRBV9 to TRBJ2-3; unclear D gene. The CDR3 covers 12 residues. CDR1 is SGDLS, CDR2 YYNGEE, per germline. The ends were cut back, 3 bases at V and 2 bases at J, with 4 bases in the middle. CDR3 region: CASSEPTDTQYF. CDR3 sequence (DNA): TGTGCCAGCAGCGAGCCCACAGATACGCAGTATTTT. Supplemented by reference TRBV9 and TRBJ2-3, the full variable domain reads DSGVTQTPKHLITATGQRVTLRCSPRSGDLSVYWYQQSLDQGLQFLIQYYNGEERAKGNILERFSAQQFPDLHSELNLSSLELGDSALYFCASSEPTDTQYFGPGTRLTVL.

This clone was seen a single time. The chain employs TRBV6-5 and TRBJ1-2, with TRBD1 matching 10 bases. J was trimmed by 8 bases and V by 4 bases; bases with no gene match: 13. The CDR3 is 16 residues long. Germline CDR1 is MNHEY and CDR2 is SVGAGI. In nucleotides, the CDR3 is TGTGCCAGCAGTTGGGACAGGGGACCCAATACTCGCGGCTACACCTTC. Translation gives CASSWDRGPNTRGYTF.

The chain joins TRBV29-1 to TRBJ1-1; a weak D match, TRBD1 (5 bases). The V end lost 8 bases, the J end lost 1 base, and 8 bases lay between the germline ends. CDR1 SQVTM and CDR2 ANQGSEA come from the germline V gene. This CDR3 is built from 11 residues. CDR3 sequence: CSFTGNTEAFF. CDR3 nucleotide sequence: TGCAGCTTTACAGGGAACACTGAAGCTTTCTTT.

V and J are TRBV5-1 and TRBJ1-4, with 7 bases that match TRBD1. The CDR3 has 16 residues. The V gene end was trimmed by 4 bases and the J gene end by 8 bases; junction bases not matched to a gene: 14. Germline V gives CDR1 SGHRS, CDR2 YFSETQ. The CDR3 DNA reads TGCGCCAGCAGCCGGGGGACAGCCGCCCGGGAGGAAAAACTGTTTTTT. Residues: CASSRGTAAREEKLFF.

This rearrangement joins TRBV5-6 to TRBJ1-1; weak D call: TRBD1 (6 bases). CDR3 size: 15 residues. From germline, CDR1 is SGHDT and CDR2 YYEEEE. The V end was cut by 0 bases, the J end by 1 base, with 10 bases between. The CDR3 nucleotides are TGTGCCAGCAGCTTGGAGGGGGATTCGAACACTGAAGCTTTCTTT. This encodes CASSLEGDSNTEAFF. The entire variable domain, with the rest obtained from reference TRBV5-6 and TRBJ1-1, is as follows: DAGVTQSPTHLIKTRGQQVTLRCSPKSGHDTVSWYQQALGQGPQFIFQYYEEEERQRGNFPDRFSGHQFPNYSSELNVNALLLGDSALYLCASSLEGDSNTEAFFGQGTRLTVV.

This clone was observed a few times. This CDR3 is CASSLASRDRGYNSPLHF. DNA of the CDR3: TGTGCCAGCAGCTTAGCGTCTCGGGACAGGGGGTATAATTCACCCCTCCACTTT. The rearrangement uses TRBV7-6 and TRBJ1-6; the match to TRBD1 covers 11 bases. The CDR3 has 18 amino acids. The V segment lost 0 bases and the J segment 4 bases; nucleotides outside the gene matches: 5. The germline V gene encodes CDR1 SGHVS and CDR2 FNYEAQ.

This clone was counted only a few times. The chain employs TRBV4-3 and TRBJ2-7, with D possibly TRBD1 on 5 matching bases. Germline CDR1 LGHNA, CDR2 YSLEER. The CDR3 extends over 13 amino acids. The V end was cut by 5 bases, the J end by 2 bases, with 10 bases between. The CDR3, as DNA: TGCGCCAGCAGCTCTACCAGGGCCTACGAGCAGTACTTC. Its protein product is CASSSTRAYEQYF.

This chain connects TRBV5-1 to TRBJ1-5; the D gene is possibly TRBD1 (6 bases). There are 15 residues in the CDR3. CDR1 is SGHRS, CDR2 YFSETQ, per germline. V was shortened by 2 bases and J by 2 bases, with 11 bases between the two germline ends. CDR3 in amino acids: CASSFTGSGNQPQHF. Written as DNA, the CDR3 is TGCGCCAGCAGCTTTACAGGGTCCGGCAATCAGCCCCAGCATTTT.

The chain combines TRBV18 with TRBJ1-4; no reliable D call. The germline V gene has CDR1 KGHSH and CDR2 LQKENI. Between the trimmed V and J ends, which lost 5 bases and 1 base, there was a span of 14 bases. There are 16 residues in the CDR3. DNA of the CDR3: TGTGCCAGCTCATCCCAACCAGGAGGAACTAATGAAAAACTGTTTTTT. Encoded protein: CASSSQPGGTNEKLFF.

The rearrangement links TRBV19 to TRBJ1-2, with 9 bases aligning to TRBD1. V shed 3 bases, J shed 4 bases, and the junction held 6 bases outside the gene matches. The CDR3 loop spans 15 amino acids. In germline, CDR1 is LNHDA, CDR2 SQIVND (reference sequence). This CDR3 is CASSIDGGQGYGYTF. CDR3 bases: TGTGCCAGTAGTATCGACGGGGGACAGGGCTATGGCTACACCTTC.

The V and J genes are TRBV6-5 and TRBJ2-3; tentatively, D is TRBD2 (5 bases). V lost 1 base and J lost 0, with 11 bases in between. This CDR3 has 16 amino acids. Germline lookup yields CDR1 MNHEY and CDR2 SVGAGI. CDR3 region: CASSYWPPGSTDTQYF. In DNA, the CDR3 is TGTGCCAGCAGTTACTGGCCCCCGGGGAGCACAGATACGCAGTATTTT.

The chain employs TRBV4-1 and TRBJ1-2; D is uncertain. CDR1 is MGHRA and CDR2 is YSYEKL in the germline V gene. With 0 bases removed from V and 1 base from J, the gap between germline ends came to 9 bases. This CDR3 has 15 residues. The CDR3 DNA sequence: TGCGCCAGCAGCCAAGAGCGTCAGGTTAACTATGGCTACACCTTC. This gives the protein CASSQERQVNYGYTF.

The J gene is TRBJ2-5, the V gene TRBV25-1; 7 nucleotides agree with TRBD1. V trimming: 4 bases; J trimming: 1 base; junction bases outside the gene matches: 9. The CDR3 spans 16 residues. Germline CDR1 is MGHDK and CDR2 is SYGVNS. The CDR3 DNA follows: TGTGCCAGCAGTGGCTGGACAGGACTTTTCCAAGAGACCCAGTACTTC. Its translation is CASSGWTGLFQETQYF. Full variable domain (rest looked up from reference TRBV25-1 and TRBJ2-5): EADIYQTPRYLVIGTGKKITLECSQTMGHDKMYWYQQDPGMELHLIHYSYGVNSTEKGDLSSESTVSRIRTEHFPLTLESARPSHTSQYLCASSGWTGLFQETQYFGPGTRLLVL.

V is TRBV11-2 and J is TRBJ1-3; no definite D call. Germline CDR1 reads SGHAT; CDR2 reads FQNNGV. The CDR3 loop spans 16 amino acids. V lost 1 base and J lost 0, with 10 bases in between. CDR3 coding DNA: TGTGCCAGCAGCTTAGTCGTCTCCGGCTCTGGAAACACCATATATTTT. It specifies CASSLVVSGSGNTIYF.

This rearrangement joins TRBV7-2 to TRBJ2-2, with 9 positions matching TRBD1. The V gene's germline CDR1 is SGHTA and CDR2 FQGNSA. Trimming took 4 bases from V and 3 from J; bases not matched to a gene: 6. The CDR3 loop spans 16 amino acids. The CDR3 nucleotides read TGTGCCAGCAGCTGGCCGACAGGGGGGGACACCGGGGAGCTGTTTTTT. Amino acids: CASSWPTGGDTGELFF.

This sequence joins TRBV6-4 and TRBJ2-7, with D maybe TRBD2 (6 bases). The CDR3 is 15 amino acids. Germline assignment: CDR1 MRHNA and CDR2 SNTAGT. V lost 2 bases, J lost 5 bases, and 16 bases lay in between. The chain's CDR3 is CASSDEGLTGNEQYF. DNA of the CDR3: TGTGCCAGCAGTGACGAGGGACTCACCGGAAACGAGCAGTACTTC.